Sequencing of this TCR beta chain was carried out in a study of blood T cells in healthy people across ages (dated by TCRdb to between 2015 and 2017). Notes on the research overall: In model experiments, template switching captured roughly one uniquely barcoded TCR beta cDNA molecule for every two T cells. Using deep sequencing normalized with unique cDNA molecular identifiers, the study measured how TCR beta repertoire diversity changes with age. Four age groups were formed from the donors: young (average roughly 15 years), middle-aged (approximately 40), aged (roughly 59) and long-lived (around 82). To avoid experimental bias, donors of different ages were distributed randomly across sequencing lanes. The study analyzed two additional independent replicas of 1 million unique cDNA reads from the same blood draw for two donors, one aged 18 to 29 and one aged 80 or older.

With regard to this clonotype: Its antigen is still unknown. No much larger clone exists at a distance of one base, and base qualities are not known.

Library preparation employed 5' RACE. Sequencing used an Illumina HiSeq 2500. A second PCR of roughly 6 to 12 cycles was performed with a sample-barcoded 5' primer and a J-beta primer mix. Each TCR beta cDNA molecule received a unique molecular identifier from a template-switch 5' adaptor carrying 12 random nucleotides. At least 2.5 million CDR3-containing paired-end reads were obtained from each sample. All of the RNA was converted into first-strand cDNA using the Mint cDNA synthesis kit, with a TRBC-specific oligonucleotide serving as the primer. After uracil-DNA glycosylase treatment, a first 18-cycle PCR used universal primers M1SS and BC2_uni_R on all cDNA. The paper's processing steps were these. For normalization, 1 million high-quality reads were randomly selected from each sample, with every read carrying a distinct molecular identifier. Instead of being binned into consensus sequences, reads that shared molecular identifiers were thrown out. CDR3 identification, clonotype clustering and error correction used MiTCR with a Q25 quality threshold and the strictest error-elimination algorithm. A nonparametric unseen species model with Euler transformation was used to estimate lower-bound total TCR beta diversity. TCRdb took the public reads, trimmed them with fastp at Q25, ran MiXCR for clone calling and kept in-frame beta chains. A single entry per CDR3 protein holds the most common genes and DNA from its merged rows. TCRdb, not the authors, supplied the V and J calls. The sample data list around 1.5 million distinct CDR3 sequences, and 42% of these were observed just once. The ten biggest clones cover approximately 7.9% of the sample.

Donors were a few dozen systemically healthy Caucasian individuals from Russia aged 6 to 90 years. Roughly 10 milliliters of peripheral blood were collected from each donor into EDTA-treated Vacutainer tubes. Ficoll-Paque density-gradient centrifugation was used to isolate PBMCs, with at least 7 million per sample. Trizol reagent was used to extract total RNA from the PBMCs, yielding at least 6 micrograms per sample. Naive CD45RAhigh/CD27high T cell percentages were measured by flow cytometry on a PBMC aliquot from every donor. The study at large found these results: Estimates of total diversity from one million sequenced T cells were regarded as lower bounds and underestimates. Because donor CMV infection status was unknown, age-related changes in expanded clonotypes were potentially confounded. As age increased, observed TCR beta diversity per million T cells dropped in a roughly linear way, and a significant reduction was already evident by age around 41. Because profiling used bulk unsorted PBMCs, naive and antigen-experienced compartments could not be compared conclusively. Observed TCR beta diversity correlated strongly with the percentage of naive T cells measured by flow cytometry. Compared with the aged group, the long-lived group had more naive CD4+ T cells, fewer expanded clones and increased TCR diversity, suggesting age selection.

This receptor was taken from a woman younger than 35 in good health. Input material: blood.

The CDR3 protein is CASILTQGANSPLHF. The DNA is as follows: TGTGCCAGCATCCTAACCCAGGGGGCTAATTCACCCCTCCACTTT. Rearrangement joined TRBV28 to TRBJ1-6, and 8 junctional nucleotides match TRBD1. The CDR3 contains 15 residues, cysteine and phenylalanine counted. CDR3 DNA is the only sequence kept; it has 45 bases, read in frame from the first base. CDR1 MDHEN and CDR2 SYDVKM are derived from the germline V gene. Germline trimming: 7 bases from V, 6 bases from J; junction bases outside gene matches: 8.